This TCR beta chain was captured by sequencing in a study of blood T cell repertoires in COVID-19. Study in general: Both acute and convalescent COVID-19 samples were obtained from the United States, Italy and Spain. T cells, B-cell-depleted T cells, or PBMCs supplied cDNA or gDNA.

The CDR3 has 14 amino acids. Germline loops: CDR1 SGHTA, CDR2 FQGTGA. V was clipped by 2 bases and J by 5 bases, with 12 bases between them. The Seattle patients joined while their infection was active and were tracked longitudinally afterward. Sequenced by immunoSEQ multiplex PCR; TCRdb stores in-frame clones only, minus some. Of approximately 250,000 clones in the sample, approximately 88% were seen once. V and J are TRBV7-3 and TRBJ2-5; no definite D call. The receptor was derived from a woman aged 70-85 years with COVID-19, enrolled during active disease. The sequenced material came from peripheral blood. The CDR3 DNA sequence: TGTGCCAGCAGCTTACAGCCGTCCGGGGAGACCCAGTACTTC. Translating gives CASSLQPSGETQYF.